Described below is a single T cell receptor beta chain sequence and its context. Antigen unknown. This CDR3 is built from 14 residues. The germline gives CDR1 MNHNS, CDR2 SASEGT. V lost 6 bases and J 3 bases, leaving 14 bases between the germline ends. With 60 Vbeta and 13 Jbeta primers, the PCR was carried out. Only in-frame clones appear in the TCRdb table, and some are missing; sequencing was by immunoSEQ multiplex PCR. The sample lists 180,000 or so clones, 65% to 90% occurring once. The sample is drawn from a study of cytomegalovirus exposure and HLA in healthy donors. Whole-study context: Earlier work reported 117 million unique TCR beta sequences from 150 million to 200 million T cells. Findings and limits, study-wide: A missense DCLRE1C variant was associated with V- and J-gene trimming of TCR beta chains in a later analysis, and an independent cohort replicated the association. Confirmation was obtained in vitro that a few CMV-associated chains are specific for CMV antigens.

The specimen sequenced was PBMCs. The chain uses TRBV6-1 and TRBJ1-2, with no clear D. The clonotype comes from a woman under 40 in good health and CMV-seronegative. Written as DNA, the CDR3 is TGTGCCAGCAGCGGGGATCCTTGGTACTATGGCTACACCTTC. Amino acid sequence: CASSGDPWYYGYTF.